The clone carrying this T cell receptor (beta chain) showed up just once. Repertoires were generated with immunoSEQ multiplex PCR, while TCRdb's copy carries only in-frame clones and drops some. The sample contains around 1.6 million clones, 95% to 99% of which appear only once. V shed 0 bases and J shed 1 base, with 11 bases lying between them. This CDR3 has 15 amino acids. CDR1 SGHRS and CDR2 YFSETQ come from the germline V gene. This entry is derived from a study of shared clonotypes between healthy human individuals. The sequence was collected from a man in his thirties or forties in good health. V and J are TRBV5-1 and TRBJ2-7, with D possibly being TRBD1 (6 bases). Sequencing input: naive CD4+ T cells sorted from blood. As for subset: CD45RA+ positively selected. In DNA, the CDR3 is TGCGCCAGCAGCTTGGAGTCGCAGGGGTCCTACGAGCAGTACTTC. Its translation is CASSLESQGSYEQYF.